The 17 T cell receptor beta chains listed next were all sequenced from one sample in a study of blood T cell repertoires in COVID-19. The data were produced by immunoSEQ multiplex PCR, yet TCRdb's version contains in-frame clones alone and is incomplete. The table records 400,000 to 450,000 clones, about 89% of them present only once. The specimen sequenced was peripheral blood. The receptors derive from a woman in her thirties or forties with COVID-19, enrolled during active disease.

The chain employs TRBV11-1 and TRBJ1-4; 7 nucleotides align to TRBD1. Per the germline V gene, CDR1 is SGHAT and CDR2 is FQDESV (reference sequence). V lost 8 bases to trimming and J lost 3 bases; unmatched junction nucleotides: 6. The CDR3 has 14 amino acids. The CDR3 sequence is CASGPGQANEKLFF. In nucleotides, the CDR3 is TGTGCCAGCGGGCCAGGACAGGCTAATGAAAAACTGTTTTTT. Variable domain in full (rest from reference TRBV11-1 and TRBJ1-4): EAEVAQSPRYKITEKSQAVAFWCDPISGHATLYWYRQILGQGPELLVQFQDESVVDDSQLPKDRFSAERLKGVDSTLKIQPAELGDSAMYLCASGPGQANEKLFFGSGTQLSVL.

The J gene is TRBJ2-1, the V gene TRBV2, with TRBD1 matching over 9 bases. CDR1 is SNHLY and CDR2 is FYNNEI in the germline V gene. V was clipped by 6 bases and J by 11 bases; unmatched bases: 8. CDR3 length equals 13 residues. This CDR3 reads CASRGQGRVQQFF. CDR3 nucleotides: TGTGCCAGCAGAGGACAGGGGCGGGTGCAGCAGTTCTTC.

The V call is TRBV9, the J call TRBJ2-3; maybe TRBD2 (7 bases). The V end was cut by 3 bases, the J end by 6 bases, with 20 bases between. The V gene's germline CDR1 is SGDLS and CDR2 YYNGEE. This CDR3 contains 16 residues. CDR3 DNA sequence: TGTGCCAGCAGCGCCCCGGGGGCGGGAGTTCGTGATACGCAGTATTTT. This gives the protein CASSAPGAGVRDTQYF.

The V gene is TRBV6-1, the J gene TRBJ1-2, with a weak D call TRBD1 (6 bases). The V gene's germline CDR1 is MNHNS and CDR2 SASEGT. This CDR3 is built from 16 residues. With 4 bases removed from V and 0 bases from J, the gap between germline ends came to 15 bases. CDR3 residues: CASSAYPRTANYGYTF. For the CDR3, the DNA is TGTGCCAGCAGTGCCTATCCCCGGACAGCTAACTATGGCTACACCTTC.

This chain connects TRBV5-1 to TRBJ1-1; weak D call: TRBD1 (5 bases). CDR1 and CDR2 (germline): SGHRS, YFSETQ. V lost 3 bases to trimming and J lost 3 bases, with 18 bases between them. The CDR3 spans 16 residues. CDR3 region: CASSSLGAGGDTEAFF. DNA for the CDR3: TGCGCCAGCAGCTCCCTAGGGGCAGGAGGGGACACTGAAGCTTTCTTT.

V and J are TRBV9 and TRBJ2-1; tentatively, D is TRBD2 (6 bases). Looked up from germline, CDR1 is SGDLS and CDR2 is YYNGEE. Trimming took off 4 bases at V and 8 bases at J, with 34 bases between the two ends. The CDR3 sequence is 20 residues long. This chain's CDR3 is CASSRAIVGGSLRGSYEQFF. CDR3 in DNA: TGTGCCAGCAGCCGAGCCATAGTGGGGGGAAGCCTCCGGGGGAGTTATGAGCAGTTCTTC.

The V call is TRBV4-2, the J call TRBJ1-3; 9 nucleotides align to TRBD1. Losses at the gene ends were 0 bases for V and 3 bases for J; bases not matched to a gene: 6. The CDR3 runs to 17 residues. Germline lookup yields CDR1 LGHNA and CDR2 YNFKEQ. CDR3 sequence reads: CASSQELTGGIGNTIYF. CDR3 DNA sequence: TGTGCCAGCAGCCAAGAACTCACAGGGGGCATTGGAAACACCATATATTTT.

CDR3: CASSVRDRGRGGYTF. The CDR3 DNA follows: TGTGCCAGCAGCGTTCGGGACAGGGGCCGAGGGGGCTACACCTTC. The rearrangement uses TRBV9 and TRBJ1-2; 10 bases align to TRBD1. Trimming took 2 bases from V and 8 from J; bases not matched to a gene: 9. This CDR3 has 15 amino acids. CDR1 SGDLS and CDR2 YYNGEE come from the germline V gene.

Turning to this clone: The sample has other DNA sequences that encode this CDR3 too. The rearrangement links TRBV5-1 to TRBJ2-3; D not resolved. The germline CDR1 and CDR2 sequences are SGHRS and YFSETQ. V lost 0 bases and J 0 bases, leaving 8 bases between the germline ends. This CDR3 has 15 amino acids. The chain's CDR3 is CASSLAGASTDTQYF. The CDR3 coding sequence is TGCGCCAGCAGCTTGGCGGGTGCTAGCACAGATACGCAGTATTTT.

The chain recombines TRBV6-5 with TRBJ1-3; no definite D call. V lost 6 bases, J lost 4 bases, and 16 bases lay in between. Germline V CDR1 and CDR2: MNHEY, SVGAGI. This CDR3 region has 15 residues. CDR3 in amino acids: CASSQALFPGNTIYF. DNA for the CDR3: TGTGCCAGCAGCCAGGCCTTGTTTCCGGGAAACACCATATATTTT.

This chain joins TRBV30 and TRBJ1-1; a possible D gene is TRBD1 (5 bases). Germline CDR1 GTSNPN, CDR2 SVGIG (reference sequence). This CDR3 is built from 11 residues. The V gene lost 2 bases and the J gene lost 5 bases, with 6 bases spanning the gap. This CDR3 is CAWSPGTEAFF. Here the CDR3 DNA reads TGTGCCTGGAGTCCAGGGACTGAAGCTTTCTTT.

The chain links TRBV18 to TRBJ1-6, with D tentatively TRBD1 (5 bases). V was cut by 2 bases and J by 7 bases, with 15 bases left in between. In germline, CDR1 is KGHSH, CDR2 LQKENI. The CDR3 contains 16 residues. The CDR3, as DNA: TGTGCCAGCTCACCAAGGCGGGGGGTTGAGAATTCACCCCTCCACTTT. Translating gives CASSPRRGVENSPLHF.

This chain joins TRBV30 and TRBJ1-1; possibly TRBD1 for D (6 bases). Deletions cut 2 bases from V and 6 bases from J, with 16 bases between. This CDR3 region has 14 residues. CDR1 and CDR2 (germline): GTSNPN, SVGIG (reference sequence). The CDR3 DNA reads as TGTGCCTGGAGTAGGGGGGGAGGTGGTGCTGAAGCTTTCTTT. Its protein product is CAWSRGGGGAEAFF. Supplemented by reference TRBV30 and TRBJ1-1, the full variable domain reads SQTIHQWPATLVQPVGSPLSLECTVEGTSNPNLYWYRQAAGRGLQLLFYSVGIGQISSEVPQNLSASRPQDRQFILSSKKLLLSDSGFYLCAWSRGGGGAEAFFGQGTRLTVV.

The CDR3 region is CASSFLGINYEQYF. In DNA form, the CDR3 reads TGTGCCAGCAGCTTCCTCGGGATCAACTACGAGCAGTACTTC. The rearrangement uses TRBV5-6 and TRBJ2-7; D perhaps matches TRBD2 (5 bases). Trimming removed 2 bases at V and 3 bases at J, with 12 bases between. The CDR3 spans 14 residues. CDR1 and CDR2 (germline): SGHDT, YYEEEE. The variable domain in full, with the rest retrieved from reference TRBV5-6 and TRBJ2-7, is DAGVTQSPTHLIKTRGQQVTLRCSPKSGHDTVSWYQQALGQGPQFIFQYYEEEERQRGNFPDRFSGHQFPNYSSELNVNALLLGDSALYLCASSFLGINYEQYFGPGTRLTVT.

The chain recombines TRBV4-1 with TRBJ2-2, with 8 bases lining up with TRBD2. The CDR3 is made up of 17 amino acids. Germline V CDR1 and CDR2: MGHRA, YSYEKL. With 3 bases clipped from V and 6 bases from J, the junction kept 12 bases outside the gene matches. CDR3 bases: TGCGCCAGCAGCCACGCGGGGGGAAGGTTAGGCGCCGGGGAGCTGTTTTTT. This sequence encodes CASSHAGGRLGAGELFF.

This clone was counted a single time. The CDR3 here is CASSYLQLNQPQHF. CDR3 nucleotide sequence: TGTGCCAGCAGTTACTTACAGCTCAATCAGCCCCAGCATTTT. The chain links TRBV6-2 or TRBV6-3 to TRBJ1-5; D is uncertain. The length of the CDR3 is 14 residues. V dropped 1 base and J dropped 3 bases, with 7 bases sitting between them. In germline, CDR1 is MNHEY, CDR2 SVGEGT.

The chain uses TRBV28 and TRBJ1-4; D call uncertain. V was trimmed by 3 bases and J by 7 bases, leaving 12 bases between them. The CDR3 is made up of 14 amino acids. CDR1 and CDR2 (germline): MDHEN, SYDVKM. As DNA, the CDR3 is TGTGCCAGCAGTTTTTTAGGGAGAGGTGAAAAACTGTTTTTT. Protein sequence: CASSFLGRGEKLFF.